The 13 T cell receptor beta chains below come from one sample, sequenced in a study of blood T cell repertoires in COVID-19. Produced via immunoSEQ multiplex PCR; TCRdb's table is partial and in-frame only. The sample records 200,000 to 250,000 clones, 75% to 85% being singletons. The sample was PBMCs or T cells enriched from blood (not recorded which). The receptors stem from a woman between 35 and 50 years old with acute COVID-19.

The chain is built from TRBV27 and TRBJ1-1; D is unclear. Germline values: CDR1 MNHEY, CDR2 SMNVEV (reference sequence). CDR3 size: 16 residues. Deletions cut 7 bases from V and 0 bases from J, with 18 bases between. The CDR3 nucleotides are TGTGCCAGCACCTCCCTGTCAAATCGGGTGAACACTGAAGCTTTCTTT. Its protein product is CASTSLSNRVNTEAFF.

The CDR3 protein is CASSQGTGSETQYF. The CDR3 nucleotides are TGTGCCAGCAGCCAAGGGACGGGGTCGGAGACCCAGTACTTC. The chain couples TRBV14 to TRBJ2-5, with D tentatively TRBD2 (5 bases). The CDR3 length is 14 residues. Trimming shortened V by 1 base and J by 5 bases, and 11 bases separated the two germline ends. Looked up from germline, CDR1 is SGHDN and CDR2 is FVKESK. Together with reference TRBV14 and TRBJ2-5, the CDR3 gives the full variable domain: EAGVTQFPSHSVIEKGQTVTLRCDPISGHDNLYWYRRVMGKEIKFLLHFVKESKQDESGMPNNRFLAERTGGTYSTLKVQPAELEDSGVYFCASSQGTGSETQYFGPGTRLLVL.

The gene calls are TRBV10-3 and TRBJ1-6; D uncertain. The V gene's germline CDR1 is ENHRY and CDR2 SYGVKD. Trimming pared 2 bases from V and 11 bases from J, leaving 13 bases between. The CDR3 spans 14 residues. The CDR3: CAISEEGTTTPLHF. The CDR3, as DNA: TGTGCCATCAGTGAGGAGGGTACCACTACACCCCTCCACTTT.

The rearrangement joins TRBV6-5 to TRBJ2-7; 8 bases line up with TRBD1. CDR3 length equals 13 residues. J was trimmed by 6 bases and V by 7 bases; bases with no gene match: 8. Per germline, CDR1 MNHEY and CDR2 SVGAGI. The CDR3 DNA reads as TGTGCCAGCACGGACAGGGTTGTCGTCGAGCAGTACTTC. This translates into CASTDRVVVEQYF.

The V call is TRBV12-3 or TRBV12-4, the J call TRBJ1-1; TRBD1 is a possible D gene (6 bases). The CDR3 is 13 residues long. Trimming cost V 7 bases and J 4 bases, with 13 bases left between them. CDR3 coding DNA: TGTGCCAGCAACCAGGGGTATTCCACTGAAGCTTTCTTT. Translation gives CASNQGYSTEAFF.

The chain has TRBV30 and TRBJ1-1; D remains unclear. The CDR3 is 12 residues long. Germline-derived CDR1 and CDR2 are GTSNPN and SVGIG (reference sequence). V dropped 6 bases and J dropped 4 bases, with 12 bases sitting between them. The CDR3 DNA reads TGTGCCTGCGACAAGCCGAGCACTGAAGCTTTCTTT. This encodes CACDKPSTEAFF. Full variable domain (rest looked up from reference TRBV30 and TRBJ1-1): SQTIHQWPATLVQPVGSPLSLECTVEGTSNPNLYWYRQAAGRGLQLLFYSVGIGQISSEVPQNLSASRPQDRQFILSSKKLLLSDSGFYLCACDKPSTEAFFGQGTRLTVV.

The gene calls are TRBV2 and TRBJ2-1; 7 bases are shared with TRBD1. This CDR3 is built from 17 residues. The V and J ends lost 8 bases and 2 bases, in that order; junction bases with no gene match: 15. Germline V gene sequence: CDR1 SNHLY, CDR2 FYNNEI. The CDR3 sequence: CASRGPSDRRTYNEQFF. CDR3 DNA: TGTGCCAGCCGGGGCCCCTCGGACAGGCGAACCTACAATGAGCAGTTCTTC.

J is TRBJ1-1 and V is TRBV5-1; 7 nucleotides align to TRBD1. The length of the CDR3 is 16 residues. Looked up from germline, CDR1 is SGHRS and CDR2 is YFSETQ. The V gene end was trimmed by 3 bases and the J gene end by 7 bases; junction bases not matched to a gene: 15. As DNA, the CDR3 is TGCGCCAGCAGCTCCAATTTGGACAGGCCGGGCAGTGAAGCTTTCTTT. Protein product: CASSSNLDRPGSEAFF.

This chain joins TRBV7-2 and TRBJ1-6, with D possibly being TRBD1 (6 bases). V lost 5 bases, J lost 7 bases, and 12 bases lay in between. The CDR3 extends over 14 amino acids. Germline V CDR1 and CDR2: SGHTA, FQGNSA. The CDR3, as DNA: TGTGCCAGCAGCCAGGGGTTCTCAAATTCACCCCTCCACTTT. It codes for CASSQGFSNSPLHF.

CDR3 sequence (DNA): TGTGCCACCAGTGATTTTGACAGGGGGCGAGATACGCAGTATTTT. Protein sequence: CATSDFDRGRDTQYF. This chain connects TRBV24-1 to TRBJ2-3; 10 bases match TRBD1. CDR1 is KGHDR and CDR2 is SFDVKD in the germline V gene. J was trimmed by 5 bases and V by 1 base; bases with no gene match: 2. CDR3 length: 15 amino acids.

This clone was observed a single time. This chain uses TRBV28 with TRBJ1-6, with D possibly matching TRBD1 (6 bases). CDR3 length equals 15 residues. Looked up from germline, CDR1 is MDHEN and CDR2 is SYDVKM. V lost 3 bases and J 1 base, leaving 7 bases between the germline ends. The CDR3 loop reads CASSFQGSYNSPLHF. CDR3 DNA: TGTGCCAGCAGTTTCCAGGGGTCCTATAATTCACCCCTCCACTTT.

In this sample, this clone turned up a few times. The V call is TRBV7-9, the J call TRBJ2-7; D perhaps matches TRBD2 (6 bases). This CDR3 is built from 15 residues. Per germline, CDR1 SEHNR and CDR2 FQNEAQ (reference sequence). V lost 0 bases and J 5 bases, leaving 14 bases between the germline ends. The CDR3 sequence: CASSLANAGLDEQYF. CDR3 sequence (DNA): TGTGCCAGCAGCTTAGCGAACGCGGGGTTGGACGAGCAGTACTTC.

The CDR3 region has the DNA TGTGCCAGTGGGGGGTCGGGGCTAGCCAAAAACATTCAGTACTTC. Amino acid sequence: CASGGSGLAKNIQYF. The genes are TRBV19 and TRBJ2-4; a weak D match, TRBD2 (6 bases). The CDR3 runs to 15 residues. The V and J ends lost 8 bases and 0 bases respectively, with 14 bases between them. Germline CDR1 reads LNHDA; CDR2 reads SQIVND (reference sequence).